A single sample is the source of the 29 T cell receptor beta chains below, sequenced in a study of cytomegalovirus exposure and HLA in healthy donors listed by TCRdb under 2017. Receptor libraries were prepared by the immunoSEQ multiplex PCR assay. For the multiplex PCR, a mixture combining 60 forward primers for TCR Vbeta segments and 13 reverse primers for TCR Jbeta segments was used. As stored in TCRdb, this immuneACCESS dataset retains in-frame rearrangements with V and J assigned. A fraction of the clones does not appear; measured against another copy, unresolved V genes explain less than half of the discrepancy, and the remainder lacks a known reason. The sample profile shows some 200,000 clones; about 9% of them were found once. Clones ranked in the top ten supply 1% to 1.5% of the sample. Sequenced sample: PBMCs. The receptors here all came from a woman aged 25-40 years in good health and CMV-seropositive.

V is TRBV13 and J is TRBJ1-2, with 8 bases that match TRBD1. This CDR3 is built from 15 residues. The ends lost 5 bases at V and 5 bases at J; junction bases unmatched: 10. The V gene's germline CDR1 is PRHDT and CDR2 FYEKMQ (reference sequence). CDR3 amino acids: CASSTPRDRRYGYTF. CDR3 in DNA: TGTGCCAGCAGCACTCCGCGGGACAGGCGGTATGGCTACACCTTC.

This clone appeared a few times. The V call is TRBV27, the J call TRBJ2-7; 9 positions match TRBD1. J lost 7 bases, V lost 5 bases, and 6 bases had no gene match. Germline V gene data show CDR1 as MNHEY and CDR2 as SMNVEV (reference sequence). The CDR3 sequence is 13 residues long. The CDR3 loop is CASSPWDRVEQYF. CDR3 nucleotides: TGTGCCAGCAGTCCCTGGGACAGGGTTGAGCAGTACTTC.

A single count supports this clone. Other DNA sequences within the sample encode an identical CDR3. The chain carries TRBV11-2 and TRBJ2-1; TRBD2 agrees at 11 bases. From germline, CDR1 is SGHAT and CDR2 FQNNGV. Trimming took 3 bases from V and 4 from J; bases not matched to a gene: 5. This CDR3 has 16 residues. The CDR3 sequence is CASSFGLAGGYNEQFF. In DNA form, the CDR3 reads TGTGCCAGCAGCTTTGGGCTAGCGGGAGGATACAATGAGCAGTTCTTC.

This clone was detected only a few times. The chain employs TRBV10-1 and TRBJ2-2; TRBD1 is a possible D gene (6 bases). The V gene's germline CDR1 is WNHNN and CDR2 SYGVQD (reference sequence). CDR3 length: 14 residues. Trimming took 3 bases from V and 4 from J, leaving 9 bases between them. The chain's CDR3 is CASSDYRVTGELFF. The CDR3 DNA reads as TGCGCCAGCAGTGACTACAGGGTCACCGGGGAGCTGTTTTTT.

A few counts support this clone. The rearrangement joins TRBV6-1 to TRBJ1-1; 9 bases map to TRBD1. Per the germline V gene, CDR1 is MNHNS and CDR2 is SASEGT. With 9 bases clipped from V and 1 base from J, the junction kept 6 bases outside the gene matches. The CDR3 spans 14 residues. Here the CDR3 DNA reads TGTGCCAGAAGACAGGGGGAGGAGAACACTGAAGCTTTCTTT. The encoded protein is CARRQGEENTEAFF.

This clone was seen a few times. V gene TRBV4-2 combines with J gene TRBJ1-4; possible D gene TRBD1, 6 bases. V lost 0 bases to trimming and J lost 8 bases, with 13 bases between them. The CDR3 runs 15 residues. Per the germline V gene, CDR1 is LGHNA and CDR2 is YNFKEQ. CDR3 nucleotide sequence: TGTGCCAGCAGCCAAGAGTACAGGGTAGAGGAAAAACTGTTTTTT. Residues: CASSQEYRVEEKLFF.

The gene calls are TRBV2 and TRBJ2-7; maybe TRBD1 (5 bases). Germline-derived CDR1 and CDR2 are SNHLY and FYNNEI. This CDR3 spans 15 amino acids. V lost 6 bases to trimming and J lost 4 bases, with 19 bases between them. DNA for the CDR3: TGTGCCAGCAGGGCCTTGGGCAGGGCCTATTACGAGCAGTACTTC. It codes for CASRALGRAYYEQYF.

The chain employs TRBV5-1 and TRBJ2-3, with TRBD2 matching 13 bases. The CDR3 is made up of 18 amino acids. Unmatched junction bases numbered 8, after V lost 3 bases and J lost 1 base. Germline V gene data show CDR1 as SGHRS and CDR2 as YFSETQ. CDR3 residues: CASSYSGTSGIGTDTQYF. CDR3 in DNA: TGCGCCAGCAGCTACTCCGGGACTAGCGGGATTGGCACAGATACGCAGTATTTT.

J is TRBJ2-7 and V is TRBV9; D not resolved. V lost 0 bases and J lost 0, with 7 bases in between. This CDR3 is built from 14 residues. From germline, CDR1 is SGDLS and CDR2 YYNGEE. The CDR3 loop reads CASSVDSYSYEQYF. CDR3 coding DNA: TGTGCCAGCAGCGTAGACAGCTACTCCTACGAGCAGTACTTC.

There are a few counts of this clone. As DNA, the CDR3 is TGTGCCAGTAGTATCGAGCTGGGCAGAACCTACGAGCAGTACTTC. Translating it yields CASSIELGRTYEQYF. The J gene is TRBJ2-7, the V gene TRBV19; D remains ambiguous. Germline CDR1 and CDR2: LNHDA and SQIVND (reference sequence). This CDR3 has 15 amino acids. Between the trimmed V and J ends, which lost 3 bases and 2 bases, there was a span of 14 bases.

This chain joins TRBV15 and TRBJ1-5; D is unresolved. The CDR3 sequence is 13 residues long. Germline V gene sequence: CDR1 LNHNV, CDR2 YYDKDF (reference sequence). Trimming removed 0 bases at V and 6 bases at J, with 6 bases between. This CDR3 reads CATSRDWSQPQHF. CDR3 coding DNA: TGTGCCACCAGCAGAGATTGGAGTCAGCCCCAGCATTTT.

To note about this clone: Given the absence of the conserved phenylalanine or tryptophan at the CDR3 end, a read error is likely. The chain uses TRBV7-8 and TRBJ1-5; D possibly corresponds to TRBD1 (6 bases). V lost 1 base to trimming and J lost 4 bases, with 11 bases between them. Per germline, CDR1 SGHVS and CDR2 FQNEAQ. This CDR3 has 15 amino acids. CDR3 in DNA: TGTGCCAGCAGCTTAGTGGAGACAGGAAATCAGCCCCAGCATGTT. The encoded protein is CASSLVETGNQPQHV.

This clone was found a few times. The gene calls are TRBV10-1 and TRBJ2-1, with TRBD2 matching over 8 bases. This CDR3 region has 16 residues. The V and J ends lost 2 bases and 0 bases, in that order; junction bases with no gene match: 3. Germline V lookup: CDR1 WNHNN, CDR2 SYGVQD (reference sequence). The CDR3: CASSELAGSSYNEQFF. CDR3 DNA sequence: TGCGCCAGCAGTGAGCTAGCGGGCAGCTCCTACAATGAGCAGTTCTTC.

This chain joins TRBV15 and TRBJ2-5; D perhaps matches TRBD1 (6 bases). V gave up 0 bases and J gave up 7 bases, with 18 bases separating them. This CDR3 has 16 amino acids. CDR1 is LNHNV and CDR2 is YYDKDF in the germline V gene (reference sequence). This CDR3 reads CATSRDGRDTVGTQYF. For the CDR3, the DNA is TGTGCCACCAGCAGAGATGGCCGGGACACCGTGGGGACCCAGTACTTC.

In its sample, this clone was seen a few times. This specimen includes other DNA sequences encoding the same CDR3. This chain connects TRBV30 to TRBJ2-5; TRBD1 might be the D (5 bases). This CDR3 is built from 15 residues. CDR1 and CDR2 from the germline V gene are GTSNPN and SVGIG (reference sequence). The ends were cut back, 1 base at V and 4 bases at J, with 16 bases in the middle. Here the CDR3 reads CAWSGQGLGGETQYF. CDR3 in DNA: TGTGCCTGGAGTGGTCAGGGTCTGGGCGGAGAGACCCAGTACTTC.

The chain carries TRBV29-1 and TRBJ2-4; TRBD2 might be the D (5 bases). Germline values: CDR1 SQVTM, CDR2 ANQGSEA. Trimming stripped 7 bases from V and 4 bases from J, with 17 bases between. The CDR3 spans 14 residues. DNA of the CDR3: TGCAGCGCGAGAACACTACTAGGGAAAAACATTCAGTACTTC. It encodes CSARTLLGKNIQYF. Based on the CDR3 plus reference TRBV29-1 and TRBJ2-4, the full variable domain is SAVISQKPSRDICQRGTSLTIQCQVDSQVTMMFWYRQQPGQSLTLIATANQGSEATYESGFVIDKFPISRPNLTFSTLTVSNMSPEDSSIYLCSARTLLGKNIQYFGAGTRLSVL.

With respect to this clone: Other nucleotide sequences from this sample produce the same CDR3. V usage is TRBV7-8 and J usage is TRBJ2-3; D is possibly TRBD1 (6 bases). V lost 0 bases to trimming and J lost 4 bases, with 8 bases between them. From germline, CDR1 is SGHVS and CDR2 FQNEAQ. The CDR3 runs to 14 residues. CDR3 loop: CASSLAGAPDTQYF. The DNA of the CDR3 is TGTGCCAGCAGCTTAGCGGGGGCCCCAGATACGCAGTATTTT.

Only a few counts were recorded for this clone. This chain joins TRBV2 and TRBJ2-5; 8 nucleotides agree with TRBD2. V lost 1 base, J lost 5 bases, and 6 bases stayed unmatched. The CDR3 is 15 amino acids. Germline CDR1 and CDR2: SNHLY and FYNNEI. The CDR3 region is CASSEEDGRGETQYF. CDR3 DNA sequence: TGTGCCAGCAGTGAAGAGGACGGGAGGGGGGAGACCCAGTACTTC.

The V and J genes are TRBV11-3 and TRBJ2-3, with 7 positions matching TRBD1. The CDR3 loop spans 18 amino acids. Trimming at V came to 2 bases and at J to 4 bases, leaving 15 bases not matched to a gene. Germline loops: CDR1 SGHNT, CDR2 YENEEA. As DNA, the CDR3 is TGTGCCAGCAGCTTAAGAATCCCGGGACAGCTTTCTCCAGATACGCAGTATTTT. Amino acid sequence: CASSLRIPGQLSPDTQYF.

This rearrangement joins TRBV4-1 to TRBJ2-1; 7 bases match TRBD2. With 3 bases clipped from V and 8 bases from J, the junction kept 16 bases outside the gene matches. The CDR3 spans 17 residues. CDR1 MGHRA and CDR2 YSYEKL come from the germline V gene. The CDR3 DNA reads TGCGCCAGCAGCCACTCCCTTCGGGGGAGGGCCCGCGATGAGCAGTTCTTC. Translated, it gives CASSHSLRGRARDEQFF.

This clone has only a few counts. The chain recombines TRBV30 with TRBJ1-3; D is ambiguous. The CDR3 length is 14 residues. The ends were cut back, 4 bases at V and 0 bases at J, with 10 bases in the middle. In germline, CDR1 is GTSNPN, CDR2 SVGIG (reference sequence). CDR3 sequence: CAWTEANSGNTIYF. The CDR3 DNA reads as TGTGCCTGGACGGAGGCGAACTCTGGAAACACCATATATTTT.

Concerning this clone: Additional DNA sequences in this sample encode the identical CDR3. DNA of the CDR3: TGTGCCAGCAGCCCTAGGGGCGGAAACACCGGGGAGCTGTTTTTT. Residues: CASSPRGGNTGELFF. V gene TRBV11-3 combines with J gene TRBJ2-2; possible D gene TRBD1, 5 bases. The germline V gene has CDR1 SGHNT and CDR2 YENEEA. The CDR3 consists of 15 residues. Between the trimmed V and J ends, which lost 5 bases and 2 bases, there was a span of 12 bases.

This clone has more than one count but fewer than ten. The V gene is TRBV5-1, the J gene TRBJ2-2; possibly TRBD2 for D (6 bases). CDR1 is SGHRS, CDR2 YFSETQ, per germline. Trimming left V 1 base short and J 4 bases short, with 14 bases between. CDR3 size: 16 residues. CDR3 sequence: CASSLFGTRSTGELFF. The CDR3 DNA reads TGCGCCAGCAGCTTGTTTGGGACTCGGAGCACCGGGGAGCTGTTTTTT.

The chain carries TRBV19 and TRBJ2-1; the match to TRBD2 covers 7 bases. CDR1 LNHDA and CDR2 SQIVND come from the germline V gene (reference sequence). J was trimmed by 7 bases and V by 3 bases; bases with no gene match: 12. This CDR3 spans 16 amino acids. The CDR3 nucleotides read TGTGCCAGTAGTATTTGGGGGAGGGCGACGGGGAATGAGCAGTTCTTC. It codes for CASSIWGRATGNEQFF.

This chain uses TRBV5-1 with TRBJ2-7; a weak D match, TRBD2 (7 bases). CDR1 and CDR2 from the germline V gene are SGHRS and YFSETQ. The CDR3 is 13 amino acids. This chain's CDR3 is CDRSSRGGDEQYV. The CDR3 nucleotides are TGCGACAGAAGCTCTAGGGGGGGAGACGAGCAGTACGTC.

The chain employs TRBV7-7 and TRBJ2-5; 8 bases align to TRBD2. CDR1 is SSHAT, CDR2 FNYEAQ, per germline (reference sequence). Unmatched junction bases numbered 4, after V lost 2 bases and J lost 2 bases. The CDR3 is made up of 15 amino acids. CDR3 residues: CASSLTLAVQETQYF. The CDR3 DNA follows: TGTGCCAGCAGCTTAACACTAGCGGTACAAGAGACCCAGTACTTC.

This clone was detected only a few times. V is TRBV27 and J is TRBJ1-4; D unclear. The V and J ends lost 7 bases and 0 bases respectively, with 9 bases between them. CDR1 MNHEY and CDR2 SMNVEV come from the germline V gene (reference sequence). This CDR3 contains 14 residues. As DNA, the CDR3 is TGTGCCAGCAAACGTACGGCAACTAATGAAAAACTGTTTTTT. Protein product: CASKRTATNEKLFF. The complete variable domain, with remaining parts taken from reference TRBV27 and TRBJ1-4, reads EAQVTQNPRYLITVTGKKLTVTCSQNMNHEYMSWYRQDPGLGLRQIYYSMNVEVTDKGDVPEGYKVSRKEKRNFPLILESPSPNQTSLYFCASKRTATNEKLFFGSGTQLSVL.

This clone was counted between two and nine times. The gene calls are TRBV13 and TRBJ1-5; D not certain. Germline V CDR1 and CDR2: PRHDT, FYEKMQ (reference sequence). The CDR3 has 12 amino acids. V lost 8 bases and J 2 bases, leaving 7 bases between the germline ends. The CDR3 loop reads CASANGNQPQHF. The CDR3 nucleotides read TGTGCCAGCGCGAATGGCAATCAGCCCCAGCATTTT.

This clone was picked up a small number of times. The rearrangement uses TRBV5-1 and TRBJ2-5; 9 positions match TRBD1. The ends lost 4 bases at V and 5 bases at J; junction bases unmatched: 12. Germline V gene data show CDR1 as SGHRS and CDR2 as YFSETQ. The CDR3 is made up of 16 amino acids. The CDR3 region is CASSPGQGFLRETQYF. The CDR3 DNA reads TGCGCCAGCAGCCCAGGACAGGGGTTCCTTAGGGAGACCCAGTACTTC.